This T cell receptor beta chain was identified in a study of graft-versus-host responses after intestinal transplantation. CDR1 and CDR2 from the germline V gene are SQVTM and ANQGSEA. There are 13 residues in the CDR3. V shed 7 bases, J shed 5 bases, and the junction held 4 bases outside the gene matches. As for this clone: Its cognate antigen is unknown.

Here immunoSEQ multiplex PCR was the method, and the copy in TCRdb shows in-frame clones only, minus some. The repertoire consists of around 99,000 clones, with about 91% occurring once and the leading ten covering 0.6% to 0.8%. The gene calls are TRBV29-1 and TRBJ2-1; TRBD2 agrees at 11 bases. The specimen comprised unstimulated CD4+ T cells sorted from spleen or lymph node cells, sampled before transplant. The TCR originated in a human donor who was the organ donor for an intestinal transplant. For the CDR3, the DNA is TGCAGCGCCGGGACTAGCGGAGACAATGAGCAGTTCTTC. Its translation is CSAGTSGDNEQFF.